The entry below describes one T cell receptor (beta chain). Profiled with immunoSEQ multiplex PCR; TCRdb holds only in-frame clones, not every one. The table lists about 80,000 clones, 75% to 95% of them singletons. The source of the sample is a study of control samples from healthy donors and cancer patients. The sample comprised blood. The TCR comes from a man aged 50 or older in good health.

Here the CDR3 reads CASRTTGTNTGELFF. The CDR3, as DNA: TGTGCCAGCAGAACAACCGGGACTAACACCGGGGAGCTGTTTTTT. This chain connects TRBV11-2 to TRBJ2-2; TRBD2 is a possible D gene (6 bases). This CDR3 is built from 15 residues. CDR1 and CDR2 (germline): SGHAT, FQNNGV. V was trimmed by 6 bases and J by 2 bases, leaving 13 bases between them.